The T cell receptor beta chain under discussion was sequenced for a study of metastatic and nonmetastatic thyroid tumors (dated by TCRdb to about 2020). Regarding the complete study: For patients with malignant and with benign thyroid disease, the researchers compared repertoires between peripheral blood samples and tumor or nodule tissue samples.

None of the patients had been given any treatment before thyroid surgery. Patient clinical samples collected from about 2011 to 2018 were retrospectively analysed using T-cell receptor beta sequencing. Libraries were prepared through PCR. The sequencing machine was an Illumina HiSeq 4000. The TCR beta-chain CDR3 region of each patient was profiled by high-throughput sequencing. The paper's processing steps were these. CDR3 differences across clinicopathological groups were used to build a classifier for discriminating distant-metastatic papillary thyroid cancer patients. To measure repertoire diversity the researchers used the Shannon index, while the Morisita-Horn index served to gauge how similar the tumor and blood repertoires were. TCRdb cleaned the public reads at Q25 with fastp, built clones with MiXCR and kept in-frame beta chains. The V and J calls shown here were made by TCRdb, not taken from the authors' results. Present in this sample are fewer than 15,000 clones, 25% to 40% of which were seen just once. 11% of the sample comes from the top ten.

Overall results and qualifications from the work: In both blood and tumor samples, malignant tumors were reported to have significantly higher TCR beta diversity than benign nodules.

To note about this clone: Its antigen remains unidentified. No clone much larger than this one lies a single base away; base qualities are absent.

Sample: tumor tissue. The TCR sequence derives from a female donor with papillary thyroid cancer or a benign thyroid nodule (not recorded which). Some clones in this sample may be carry-over from other donors' samples.

The CDR3 region reads CSAIRNLNTEAFF. The nucleotides are TGCAGTGCTATCCGGAACTTGAACACTGAAGCTTTCTTT. The sequence joins TRBV20-1 to TRBJ1-1; no D gene call is confident. Trimming removed 4 bases from V and 0 bases from J, leaving 9 bases between the germline ends. Measured from the cysteine to the phenylalanine, the CDR3 is 13 residues long. Kept here is only the CDR3 DNA, which spans 39 bases and is read in frame from base 1. The germline V gene (reference sequence) sets CDR1 to DFQATT and CDR2 to SNEGSKA.